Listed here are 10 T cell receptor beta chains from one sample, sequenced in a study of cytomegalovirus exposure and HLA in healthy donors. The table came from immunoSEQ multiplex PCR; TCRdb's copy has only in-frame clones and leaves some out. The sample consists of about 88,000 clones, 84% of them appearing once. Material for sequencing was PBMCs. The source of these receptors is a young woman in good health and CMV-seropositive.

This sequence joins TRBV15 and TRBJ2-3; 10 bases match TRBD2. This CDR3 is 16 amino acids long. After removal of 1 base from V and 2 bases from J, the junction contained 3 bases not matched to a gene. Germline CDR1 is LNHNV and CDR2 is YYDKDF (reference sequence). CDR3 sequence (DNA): TGTGCCACCAGCAGAGGGCTAGCGGGGGTCACAGATACGCAGTATTTT. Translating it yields CATSRGLAGVTDTQYF.

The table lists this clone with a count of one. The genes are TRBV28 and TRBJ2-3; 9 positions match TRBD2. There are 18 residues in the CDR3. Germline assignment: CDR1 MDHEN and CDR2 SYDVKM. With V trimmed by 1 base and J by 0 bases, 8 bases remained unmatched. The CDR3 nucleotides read TGTGCCAGCAGTTTATACCCCTTGGCGGGGGGGAGCACAGATACGCAGTATTTT. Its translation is CASSLYPLAGGSTDTQYF.

In nucleotides, the CDR3 is TGTGCCAGCAGCTTCGACATGAACACTGAAGCTTTCTTT. The encoded protein is CASSFDMNTEAFF. This rearrangement joins TRBV7-2 to TRBJ1-1; D ambiguous. This CDR3 region has 13 residues. Germline lookup yields CDR1 SGHTA and CDR2 FQGNSA. Trimming stripped 3 bases from V and 0 bases from J, with 5 bases between.

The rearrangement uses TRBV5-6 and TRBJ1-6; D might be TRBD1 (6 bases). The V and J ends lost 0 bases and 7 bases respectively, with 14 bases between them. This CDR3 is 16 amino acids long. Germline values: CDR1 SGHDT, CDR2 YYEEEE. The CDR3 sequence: CASSLVAGAANSPLHF. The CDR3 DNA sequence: TGTGCCAGCAGCTTGGTCGCAGGGGCCGCGAATTCACCCCTCCACTTT.

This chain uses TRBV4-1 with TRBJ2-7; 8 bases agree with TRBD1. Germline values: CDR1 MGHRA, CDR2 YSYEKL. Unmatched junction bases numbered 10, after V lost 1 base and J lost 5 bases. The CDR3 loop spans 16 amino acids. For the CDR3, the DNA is TGCGCCAGCAGCCAAGTGAAAGGACAGGGCCCCCACGAGCAGTACTTC. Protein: CASSQVKGQGPHEQYF.

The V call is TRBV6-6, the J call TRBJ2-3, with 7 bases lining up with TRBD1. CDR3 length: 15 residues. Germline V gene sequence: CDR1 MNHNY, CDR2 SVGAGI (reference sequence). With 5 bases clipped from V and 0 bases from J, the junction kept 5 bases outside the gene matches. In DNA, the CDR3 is TGTGCCAGCAGTACAGGGGATTCTAGCACAGATACGCAGTATTTT. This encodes CASSTGDSSTDTQYF.

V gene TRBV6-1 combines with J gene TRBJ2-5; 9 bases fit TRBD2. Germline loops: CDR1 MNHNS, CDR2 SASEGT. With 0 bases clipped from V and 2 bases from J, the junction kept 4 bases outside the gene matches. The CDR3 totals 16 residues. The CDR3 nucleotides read TGTGCCAGCAGTGAAGCCCTAGCGGGGAGGCAAGAGACCCAGTACTTC. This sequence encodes CASSEALAGRQETQYF.

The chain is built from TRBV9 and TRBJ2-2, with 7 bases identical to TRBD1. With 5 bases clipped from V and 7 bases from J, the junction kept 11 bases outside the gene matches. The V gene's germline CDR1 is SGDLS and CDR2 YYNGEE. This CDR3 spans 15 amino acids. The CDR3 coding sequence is TGTGCCAGCAGACCGTCAGGGGGTGAGGACGGGGAGCTGTTTTTT. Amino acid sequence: CASRPSGGEDGELFF. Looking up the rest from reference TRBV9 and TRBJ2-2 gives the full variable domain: DSGVTQTPKHLITATGQRVTLRCSPRSGDLSVYWYQQSLDQGLQFLIQYYNGEERAKGNILERFSAQQFPDLHSELNLSSLELGDSALYFCASRPSGGEDGELFFGEGSRLTVL.

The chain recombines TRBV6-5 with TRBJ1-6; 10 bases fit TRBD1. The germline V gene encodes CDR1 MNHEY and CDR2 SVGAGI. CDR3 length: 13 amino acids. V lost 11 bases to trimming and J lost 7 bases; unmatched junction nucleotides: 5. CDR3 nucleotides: TGTGCCGTGACGGGACAGGGGAATTCACCCCTCCACTTT. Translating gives CAVTGQGNSPLHF.

CDR3 in DNA: TGTGCCAGCAGCTTTCAGTATCGGAGCGCCTACGAGCAGTACTTC. This sequence encodes CASSFQYRSAYEQYF. This chain uses TRBV7-8 with TRBJ2-7; no firm D call. Germline values: CDR1 SGHVS, CDR2 FQNEAQ. V was pared by 3 bases and J by 2 bases, with 14 bases between. The CDR3 is made up of 15 amino acids.